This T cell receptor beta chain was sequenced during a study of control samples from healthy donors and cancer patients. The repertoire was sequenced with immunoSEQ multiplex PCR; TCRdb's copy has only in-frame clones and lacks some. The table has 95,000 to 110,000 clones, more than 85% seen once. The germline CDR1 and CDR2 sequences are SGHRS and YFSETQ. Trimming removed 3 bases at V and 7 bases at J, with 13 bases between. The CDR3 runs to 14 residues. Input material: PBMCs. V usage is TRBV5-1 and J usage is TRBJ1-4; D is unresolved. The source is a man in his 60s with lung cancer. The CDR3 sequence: CASSSDFGREKLFF. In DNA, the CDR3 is TGCGCCAGCAGCTCAGATTTCGGCCGTGAAAAACTGTTTTTT.